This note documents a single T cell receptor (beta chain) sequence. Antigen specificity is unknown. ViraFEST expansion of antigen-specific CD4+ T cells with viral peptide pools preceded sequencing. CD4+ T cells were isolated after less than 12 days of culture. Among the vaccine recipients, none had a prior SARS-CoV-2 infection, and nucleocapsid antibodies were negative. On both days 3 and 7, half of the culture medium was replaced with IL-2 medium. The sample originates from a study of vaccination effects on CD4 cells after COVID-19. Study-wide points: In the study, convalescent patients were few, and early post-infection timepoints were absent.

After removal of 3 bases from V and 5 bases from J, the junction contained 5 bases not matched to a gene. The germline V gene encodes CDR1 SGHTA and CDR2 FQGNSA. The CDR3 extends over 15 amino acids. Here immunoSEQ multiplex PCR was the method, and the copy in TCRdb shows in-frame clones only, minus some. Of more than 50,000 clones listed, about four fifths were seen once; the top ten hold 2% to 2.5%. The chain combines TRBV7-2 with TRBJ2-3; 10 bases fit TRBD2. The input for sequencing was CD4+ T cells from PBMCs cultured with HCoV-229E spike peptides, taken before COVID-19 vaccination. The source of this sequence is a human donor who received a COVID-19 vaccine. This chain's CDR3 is CASSFGTSDGDTQYF. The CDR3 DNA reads TGTGCCAGCAGCTTCGGGACTAGCGACGGAGATACGCAGTATTTT.